This entry lists 26 T cell receptor beta chains sequenced from one sample in a study of identifying expanded T cells in peripheral blood. Clones were sequenced by immunoSEQ multiplex PCR, and TCRdb holds only the in-frame ones, with some missing. This sample carries about 100,000 clones, around 88% of them seen once, and the ten largest clones take roughly 13%. Input material: blood. The receptors originated from a person between 18 and 75 years old in good health.

V gene TRBV9 combines with J gene TRBJ2-1; D call uncertain. Germline loops: CDR1 SGDLS, CDR2 YYNGEE. This CDR3 has 15 residues. V was trimmed by 0 bases and J by 1 base, leaving 8 bases between them. Written as DNA, the CDR3 is TGTGCCAGCAGCGTAGATCCGGGTTCCTACAATGAGCAGTTCTTC. Translating gives CASSVDPGSYNEQFF.

This chain connects TRBV7-9 to TRBJ1-1; 8 bases are a match to TRBD1. Germline CDR1 reads SEHNR; CDR2 reads FQNEAQ (reference sequence). J lost 5 bases, V lost 7 bases, and 6 bases had no gene match. The CDR3 loop spans 13 amino acids. The CDR3 sequence: CASIMTGVTEAFF. CDR3 sequence (DNA): TGTGCCAGCATCATGACAGGGGTTACTGAAGCTTTCTTT. Drawing the rest from reference TRBV7-9 and TRBJ1-1, the complete variable domain is DTGVSQNPRHKITKRGQNVTFRCDPISEHNRLYWYRQTLGQGPEFLTYFQNEAQLEKSRLLSDRFSAERPKGSFSTLEIQRTEQGDSAMYLCASIMTGVTEAFFGQGTRLTVV.

The chain recombines TRBV5-8 with TRBJ2-1; tentatively, D is TRBD1 or TRBD2 (5 bases each). This CDR3 comprises 15 residues. Trimming left V 5 bases short and J 2 bases short, with 14 bases between. Per germline, CDR1 SGHTS and CDR2 YDEGEE. Here the CDR3 DNA reads TGTGCCAGCAGATTCAGGGACGGTCCCTACAATGAGCAGTTCTTC. Translation: CASRFRDGPYNEQFF.

The chain links TRBV7-3 to TRBJ1-1, with a possible D match to TRBD1 (5 bases). Trimming removed 5 bases at V and 4 bases at J, with 14 bases between. CDR1 is SGHTA and CDR2 is FQGTGA in the germline V gene. This CDR3 region has 14 residues. The CDR3 loop reads CASSPQVGGTEAFF. CDR3 coding DNA: TGTGCCAGCAGCCCCCAGGTTGGGGGCACTGAAGCTTTCTTT. The full variable domain, rest sourced from reference TRBV7-3 and TRBJ1-1, is GAGVSQTPSNKVTEKGKYVELRCDPISGHTALYWYRQSLGQGPEFLIYFQGTGAADDSGLPNDRFFAVRPEGSVSTLKIQRTERGDSAVYLCASSPQVGGTEAFFGQGTRLTVV.

The chain combines TRBV6-1 with TRBJ2-7; 8 bases are a match to TRBD2. The CDR3 sequence is 12 residues long. CDR1 and CDR2 (germline): MNHNS, SASEGT. V dropped 10 bases and J dropped 11; count of bases not matched to a gene: 13. CDR3: CATQLAGSSKYF. The DNA for the CDR3 is TGTGCCACCCAGTTAGCGGGATCTTCAAAGTACTTC.

The chain recombines TRBV19 with TRBJ1-5, with D unresolved. The germline V gene has CDR1 LNHDA and CDR2 SQIVND (reference sequence). V lost 5 bases and J 7 bases, leaving 15 bases between the germline ends. The CDR3 loop spans 14 amino acids. CDR3 amino acids: CASSSAESDQPQHF. In DNA, the CDR3 is TGTGCCAGTAGTTCGGCCGAGTCGGACCAGCCCCAGCATTTT.

This clone appeared a single time. The V call is TRBV6-5, the J call TRBJ2-7; D may be TRBD1 (6 bases). V was shortened by 7 bases and J by 3 bases, with 10 bases between the two germline ends. Germline CDR1 MNHEY, CDR2 SVGAGI. This CDR3 comprises 12 residues. DNA for the CDR3: TGTGCCAGCAATCGGGACAACTACGAGCAGTACTTC. Translation gives CASNRDNYEQYF.

This chain connects TRBV6-6 to TRBJ2-7, with 7 bases matching TRBD2. There are 15 residues in the CDR3. Germline CDR1 reads MNHNY; CDR2 reads SVGAGI (reference sequence). J lost 1 base, V lost 0 bases, and 3 bases had no gene match. Here the CDR3 DNA reads TGTGCCAGCAGTTACTCCCGGCGGGGGTCCTACGAGCAGTACTTC. It yields the protein CASSYSRRGSYEQYF.

The chain combines TRBV7-3 with TRBJ2-1; either TRBD1 or TRBD2 may fit D (5 bases each). Trimming shortened V by 4 bases and J by 0 bases, and 13 bases separated the two germline ends. The CDR3 contains 16 residues. Germline loops: CDR1 SGHTA, CDR2 FQGTGA. The CDR3: CASSSGDLSSYNEQFF. The CDR3 DNA follows: TGTGCCAGCAGCTCCGGGGACCTAAGCTCCTACAATGAGCAGTTCTTC.

The chain has TRBV2 and TRBJ1-1; D is possibly TRBD1 (5 bases). This CDR3 is built from 16 residues. The V end lost 2 bases, the J end lost 5 bases, and 18 bases lay between the germline ends. Germline lookup yields CDR1 SNHLY and CDR2 FYNNEI. CDR3 sequence reads: CASSERWGTLGTEAFF. The CDR3 DNA reads TGTGCCAGCAGTGAAAGGTGGGGGACGTTAGGGACTGAAGCTTTCTTT. Based on the CDR3 plus reference TRBV2 and TRBJ1-1, the full variable domain is EPEVTQTPSHQVTQMGQEVILRCVPISNHLYFYWYRQILGQKVEFLVSFYNNEISEKSEIFDDQFSVERPDGSNFTLKIRSTKLEDSAMYFCASSERWGTLGTEAFFGQGTRLTVV.

This clone was detected only a few times. The chain uses TRBV10-1 and TRBJ2-7; 9 nucleotides line up with TRBD1. V trimming: 5 bases; J trimming: 3 bases; junction bases outside the gene matches: 2. Germline V gives CDR1 WNHNN, CDR2 SYGVQD (reference sequence). There are 13 residues in the CDR3. The chain's CDR3 is CASSKDRGYEQYF. The CDR3 nucleotides read TGCGCCAGCAGTAAGGACAGGGGCTACGAGCAGTACTTC.

CDR3 residues: CASKGLNQETQYF. The CDR3 nucleotides are TGTGCCAGTAAGGGACTGAACCAAGAGACCCAGTACTTC. The rearrangement links TRBV19 to TRBJ2-5; D is perhaps TRBD2 (6 bases). Trimming removed 7 bases from V and 0 bases from J, with 9 bases in between. The CDR3 sequence is 13 residues long. Germline values: CDR1 LNHDA, CDR2 SQIVND (reference sequence).

The J gene is TRBJ1-5, the V gene TRBV2; 7 positions match TRBD1. Germline V gene sequence: CDR1 SNHLY, CDR2 FYNNEI. V shed 3 bases, J shed 6 bases, and the junction held 5 bases outside the gene matches. The CDR3 has 14 amino acids. Written as DNA, the CDR3 is TGTGCCAGCAGTGACTACAGGGGTGGTCAGCCCCAGCATTTT. Its translation: CASSDYRGGQPQHF. The full variable domain, rest sourced from reference TRBV2 and TRBJ1-5, is EPEVTQTPSHQVTQMGQEVILRCVPISNHLYFYWYRQILGQKVEFLVSFYNNEISEKSEIFDDQFSVERPDGSNFTLKIRSTKLEDSAMYFCASSDYRGGQPQHFGDGTRLSIL.

The chain couples TRBV27 to TRBJ2-3; 8 positions agree with TRBD1. V lost 6 bases to trimming and J lost 4 bases; unmatched junction nucleotides: 3. The CDR3 is made up of 13 amino acids. CDR1 and CDR2 from the germline V gene are MNHEY and SMNVEV (reference sequence). CDR3 residues: CASRPDRADTQYF. CDR3 DNA sequence: TGTGCCAGCAGACCGGACAGGGCAGATACGCAGTATTTT.

The chain uses TRBV19 and TRBJ1-3; D ambiguous. The CDR3 runs to 14 residues. Germline-derived CDR1 and CDR2 are LNHDA and SQIVND (reference sequence). Trimming stripped 8 bases from V and 4 bases from J, with 15 bases between. The CDR3 bases are TGTGCCAGTTCTCAAAGACGAGCGGGAAACACCATATATTTT. Residues: CASSQRRAGNTIYF. The entire variable domain, with the rest obtained from reference TRBV19 and TRBJ1-3, is as follows: DGGITQSPKYLFRKEGQNVTLSCEQNLNHDAMYWYRQDPGQGLRLIYYSQIVNDFQKGDIAEGYSVSREKKESFPLTVTSAQKNPTAFYLCASSQRRAGNTIYFGEGSWLTVV.

The chain combines TRBV21-1 with TRBJ1-5. TRBV21-1 is noted as a pseudogene. The CDR3 loop spans 15 amino acids. This CDR3 reads CASSKKSARRGPQHF. The CDR3 nucleotides read TGTGCCAGCAGCAAAAAATCGGCCCGCCGAGGGCCCCAGCATTTT.

The chain has TRBV6-5 and TRBJ2-5; 7 nucleotides line up with TRBD2. Germline V CDR1 and CDR2: MNHEY, SVGAGI. With 0 bases clipped from V and 4 bases from J, the junction kept 2 bases outside the gene matches. The CDR3 runs 14 residues. The CDR3 loop is CASSYSWGGETQYF. For the CDR3, the DNA is TGTGCCAGCAGTTACTCGTGGGGGGGAGAGACCCAGTACTTC.

The gene calls are TRBV27 and TRBJ2-2; perhaps TRBD1 as D (6 bases). Trimming took 4 bases from V and 4 from J, leaving 13 bases between them. The CDR3 has 15 residues. Germline lookup yields CDR1 MNHEY and CDR2 SMNVEV (reference sequence). As DNA, the CDR3 is TGTGCCAGCAGTTCCCGACAGGCAGGCACCGGGGAGCTGTTTTTT. Encoded protein: CASSSRQAGTGELFF.

This clone has a single count. CDR3 protein: CASSSPGQGFPGELFF. The DNA for the CDR3 is TGTGCCAGCAGCTCTCCGGGACAGGGGTTCCCCGGGGAGCTGTTTTTT. The chain recombines TRBV11-1 with TRBJ2-2, with TRBD1 identical over 10 bases. CDR3 length: 16 amino acids. V was pared by 4 bases and J by 6 bases, with 8 bases of the junction left unmatched. CDR1 SGHAT and CDR2 FQDESV come from the germline V gene (reference sequence).

In its sample, this clone was seen once. The chain has TRBV5-1 and TRBJ2-3; a possible D gene is TRBD2 (6 bases). Trimming left V 1 base short and J 6 bases short, with 12 bases between. The CDR3 covers 14 residues. Germline-derived CDR1 and CDR2 are SGHRS and YFSETQ. CDR3 residues: CASSLLVADDTQYF. The CDR3 region has the DNA TGCGCCAGCAGCTTGTTGGTAGCGGATGATACGCAGTATTTT.

The chain links TRBV6-8 to TRBJ1-5, with no clear D. This CDR3 has 17 amino acids. V gave up 0 bases and J gave up 5 bases, with 17 bases separating them. Germline-derived CDR1 and CDR2 are MNHGY and SAAAGT. The CDR3 bases are TGTGCCAGCAGTTACTCCGCACATCAAATCGCTGATCAGCCCCAGCATTTT. It yields the protein CASSYSAHQIADQPQHF.

This clone was seen more than once but under ten times. The chain uses TRBV2 and TRBJ1-5; D is uncertain. From germline, CDR1 is SNHLY and CDR2 FYNNEI. The CDR3 sequence is 12 residues long. V was pared by 8 bases and J by 7 bases, with 12 bases between. The DNA for the CDR3 is TGTGCCAGCGGTGGGCCCCTGCAGCCCCAGCATTTT. It specifies CASGGPLQPQHF.

The rearrangement joins TRBV6-5 to TRBJ2-5, with D possibly being TRBD2 (7 bases). There are 15 residues in the CDR3. V was pared by 6 bases and J by 5 bases, with 19 bases between. Germline V gene sequence: CDR1 MNHEY, CDR2 SVGAGI. The CDR3 sequence: CASSADGGGGETQYF. The CDR3, as DNA: TGTGCCAGCAGCGCCGATGGGGGAGGGGGGGAGACCCAGTACTTC.

CDR3 sequence: CASSLLGNRDVLTF. In nucleotides, the CDR3 is TGTGCCAGCAGCCTGCTTGGGAATCGGGACGTCCTGACTTTC. The chain employs TRBV9 and TRBJ2-6; D ambiguous. CDR3 length: 14 residues. Germline CDR1 SGDLS, CDR2 YYNGEE. V was shortened by 4 bases and J by 11 bases, with 16 bases between the two germline ends.

This rearrangement joins TRBV7-2 to TRBJ2-3, with a possible D match to TRBD1 (5 bases). Between the trimmed V and J ends, which lost 3 bases and 2 bases, there was a span of 12 bases. Germline V CDR1 and CDR2: SGHTA, FQGNSA. This CDR3 has 15 residues. The CDR3 coding sequence is TGTGCCAGCAGCTTGAGTTCAGGGTACACAGATACGCAGTATTTT. It codes for CASSLSSGYTDTQYF.

The CDR3 bases are TGTGCCAGCAGTTCCAATTCCGGACAGGGACCTAACTATGGCTACACCTTC. Its translation: CASSSNSGQGPNYGYTF. The chain employs TRBV27 and TRBJ1-2; 8 bases agree with TRBD1. Trimming at V came to 4 bases and at J to 0 bases, leaving 10 bases not matched to a gene. Germline assignment: CDR1 MNHEY and CDR2 SMNVEV (reference sequence). The CDR3 runs to 17 residues.